This T cell receptor beta chain was sequenced for a study of blood T cell repertoires in COVID-19. The CDR3 consists of 15 residues. Per the germline V gene, CDR1 is KGHSH and CDR2 is LQKENI. Trimming at V came to 3 bases and at J to 1 base, leaving 2 bases not matched to a gene. Enrolled through a virtual design, the participants were between about 18 and 89 years of age and came from around 25 US areas. Each participant's cohort was designated according to participant-reported clinical history. In its sample, this clone was seen a few times. Produced via immunoSEQ multiplex PCR; TCRdb's table is partial and in-frame only. Of 150,000 to 200,000 clones listed, approximately 73% are singletons.

V and J are TRBV18 and TRBJ2-2; 7 bases match TRBD1. Sequencing was carried out using PBMCs or T cells enriched from blood (not recorded which). The receptor comes from a woman between 45 and 65 years old with acute COVID-19. The CDR3 loop reads CASSPGQLNTGELFF. CDR3 DNA sequence: TGTGCCAGCTCACCGGGACAGCTGAACACCGGGGAGCTGTTTTTT.